These T cell receptor beta chains were read from a single sample in a study of blood T cell repertoires in COVID-19. The assay was immunoSEQ multiplex PCR, and TCRdb's table has in-frame clones only and misses some. The repertoire includes approximately 490,000 clones, 75% to 90% of them detected once, and roughly 0.72% sits in the top ten. Sequenced sample: PBMCs or T cells enriched from blood (not recorded which). The receptors stem from a woman aged 18-30 years who had recovered from COVID-19. CDR3s include the opening cysteine and the closing phenylalanine or tryptophan. The size of a clone is reported for some rows only, either as once, few or many, or as a class for expanded clones.

abundance | len | j_gene | v_gene | CDR3aa
once | 16 | TRBJ1-1 | TRBV9 | CASSSDPRGGYTEAFF
- | 16 | TRBJ2-5 | TRBV2 | CASSGFLGAIGETQYF
- | 17 | TRBJ1-4 | TRBV5-1 | CASSPTAGQGVEEKLFF
few | 10 | TRBJ2-5 | TRBV10-1 | CASSVKTQYF
- | 16 | TRBJ2-7 | TRBV28 | CASTTLGQKSSYEQYF
- | 17 | TRBJ2-3 | TRBV4-1 | CASSQAPGVASTDTQYF
- | 17 | TRBJ1-5 | TRBV28 | CASSSPRDKGTNQPQHF
- | 12 | TRBJ1-4 | TRBV28 | CASGGTNEKLFF
- | 16 | TRBJ2-3 | TRBV7-2 | CASSLAGGRSTDTQYF
- | 16 | TRBJ2-7 | TRBV3-1/TRBV3-2 | CASSLRSGGAGDEQYF
- | 15 | TRBJ2-7 | TRBV7-7 | CASSLAGGSSYEQYF
- | 14 | TRBJ2-7 | TRBV6-5 | CASRRQGAYYEQYF
- | 12 | TRBJ1-4 | TRBV2 | CASTRVEEKLFF
- | 15 | TRBJ2-2 | TRBV5-6 | CASSPKRGFPGELFF
- | 14 | TRBJ2-5 | TRBV3-1/TRBV3-2 | CASSQDTGAGTQYF
- | 15 | TRBJ2-7 | TRBV5-1 | CASSGRETSSYEQYF
- | 14 | TRBJ1-6 | TRBV19 | CASRPPGEVSPLHF
- | 16 | TRBJ1-2 | TRBV7-9 | CASSPKRTGRGYGYTF